The source of this TCR beta chain is a study of T cells in Graves' hyperthyroidism and ophthalmopathy. Across the whole study: Peripheral blood was obtained at initial diagnosis, preceding any treatment. The study's findings and limits: Ophthalmopathy cases were set apart from stable hyperthyroidism by a 13 V-J model.

TCR beta CDR3 sequences were amplified from RNA transcripts. HTBI primers were employed in a first-round RT-PCR of the TCR CDR3. TCRdb re-called the multiplex PCR reads with MiXCR, one entry per CDR3 protein. The table shows about 420,000 distinct CDR3 sequences, with about 13% occurring only once. Exclusion criteria comprised uncontrolled infection, other autoimmune disease, pregnancy or lactation. As regards this clonotype: Its antigen is undetermined.

The source of this sequence is a woman aged 18-29 years with Graves' hyperthyroidism. The sequencing input was blood.

The CDR3 region is CSAPERWGNQPQHF. As DNA, the CDR3 is TGCAGTGCCCCTGAGAGGTGGGGCAATCAGCCCCAGCATTTT. The gene calls are TRBV20-1 and TRBJ1-5; D gene ambiguous. The CDR3 length is 14 residues. Germline lookup yields CDR1 DFQATT and CDR2 SNEGSKA (reference sequence). Trimming removed 6 bases from V and 2 bases from J, with 14 bases in between.